This T cell receptor beta chain was profiled in a study of siplizumab effects on memory and regulatory T cells. General study results and limits: Mappable CD4+ clones that were alloreactive averaged around 70% Treg-derived with siplizumab versus approximately 25% in controls. Alloreactive sequences that could be traced to unstimulated CD4+ memory cells showed a significant reduction under siplizumab.

The table came from immunoSEQ multiplex PCR; TCRdb's copy has only in-frame clones and leaves some out. The data show more than 60,000 clones, 90% to 97% seen once. As regards this clone: What it binds is not known.

The study took a few donor pairs, and their unstimulated naive, memory, effector memory and TEMRA subsets were sequenced. Per the germline V gene, CDR1 is MDHEN and CDR2 is SYDVKM. Trimming cost V 5 bases and J 5 bases; bases outside gene matches: 9. The CDR3 sequence is 14 residues long. The source is a human donor in good health. The V gene is TRBV28, the J gene TRBJ2-7, with TRBD1 matching 7 bases. Sequenced: naive CD8+ T cells sorted from blood. The CDR3 bases are TGTGCCAGCAGTACCCGACAGGGCGACGACGAGCAGTACTTC. Encoded protein: CASSTRQGDDEQYF.